This is a list of T cell receptor beta chains from one sample in a study of blood T cell repertoires in COVID-19. Using immunoSEQ multiplex PCR, the repertoire was profiled, and TCRdb retains in-frame clones only, with some absent. The sample yields 60,000 or so clones, approximately 82% seen once. Sample: peripheral blood. The receptors shown here come from a man aged 60 to 75 with acute or convalescent COVID-19. Each CDR3 is given with its conserved first and last residue. D genes are given only for firm matches. Clone size is shown for a subset of rows, as once, few, many or a class of expanded clone.

D gene | clone size | J gene | V gene | CDR3 DNA | CDR3 protein
- | - | TRBJ2-3 | TRBV24-1 | TGTGCCACCAGTGCCTCGGACAGAGCCACAGATACGCAGTATTTT | CATSASDRATDTQYF
TRBD2 | - | TRBJ2-1 | TRBV9 | TGTGCCAGCAGCGTACGGACTAGCTCCTACAATGAGCAGTTCTTC | CASSVRTSSYNEQFF
TRBD1 | few | TRBJ2-2 | TRBV29-1 | TGCAGCGGGGGACAGTCGTCCGGGGAGCTGTTTTTT | CSGGQSSGELFF
TRBD1 | once | TRBJ2-5 | TRBV27 | TGTGCCAGCAGTTTATTGGGGGACAGGGAAGAGACCCAGTACTTC | CASSLLGDREETQYF
- | - | TRBJ1-4 | TRBV5-1 | TGCGCCAGCAGCTCGCAAGGAGCGCCGTTTGAAAAACTGTTTTTT | CASSSQGAPFEKLFF
TRBD1 | - | TRBJ1-2 | TRBV24-1 | TGTGCCACCAGTGATTCCGGGACAGGGTCCTTAATTAACTATGGCTACACCTTC | CATSDSGTGSLINYGYTF
- | - | TRBJ1-6 | TRBV15 | TGTGCCACCAGCAGAGATCAGGATTCACCCCTCCACTTT | CATSRDQDSPLHF
- | - | TRBJ1-1 | TRBV18 | TGTGCCAGCTCACCACGGACCGGGATGAGGGTAAGAGGGATGAACACTGAAGCTTTCTTT | CASSPRTGMRVRGMNTEAFF
- | - | TRBJ2-1 | TRBV7-9 | TGTGCCAGCAGTCCCGGTGGTAGAAGCAATGAGCAGTTCTTC | CASSPGGRSNEQFF
- | - | TRBJ1-3 | TRBV6-5 | TGTGCCAGCACGAGAGAGTCTGGAAACACCATATATTTT | CASTRESGNTIYF
TRBD1 | - | TRBJ1-4 | TRBV5-8 | TGTGCCAGCAGCTTCGACAGGGACGATAATGAAAAACTGTTTTTT | CASSFDRDDNEKLFF
TRBD1 | - | TRBJ1-1 | TRBV27 | TGTGCCAGTCTCCCGGGCAGGGGGTGGACGGATAGGAACACTGAAGCTTTCTTT | CASLPGRGWTDRNTEAFF
TRBD1 | once | TRBJ1-3 | TRBV6-1 | TGTGCCAGCAGTGAAGACCCGGACAGGTTCTCTGGAAACACCATATATTTT | CASSEDPDRFSGNTIYF
- | - | TRBJ1-4 | TRBV20-1 | TGCAGTGCCGAAACTGGTGAAAAACTGTTTTTT | CSAETGEKLFF
TRBD2 | - | TRBJ2-5 | TRBV24-1 | TGTGCCACCAGTGATCCGGGGGGGCAAGGAGAGACCCAGTACTTC | CATSDPGGQGETQYF
- | - | TRBJ2-1 | TRBV28 | TGTGCCAGCAGTTTATGGACAGGAACCTACAATGAGCAGTTCTTC | CASSLWTGTYNEQFF
TRBD1 | - | TRBJ2-3 | TRBV7-9 | TGTGCCAGCAAGGGGACAGCTGGAGATACGCAGTATTTT | CASKGTAGDTQYF
TRBD1 | - | TRBJ2-2 | TRBV19 | TGTGCCACTAAGGCAGGGACAGGGGTTAGCACCGGGGAGCTGTTTTTT | CATKAGTGVSTGELFF
- | - | TRBJ2-1 | TRBV14 | TGTGCCAGCAGCCTCCTGGGCGGGCGAAATGAGCAGTTCTTC | CASSLLGGRNEQFF
- | - | TRBJ2-3 | TRBV2 | TGTGCCAGCACCTTAGCGGATACGCAGTATTTT | CASTLADTQYF
- | - | TRBJ2-5 | TRBV12-3/TRBV12-4 | TGTGCCAGCAGTCAATCAGAGACCCAGTACTTC | CASSQSETQYF
- | - | TRBJ1-2 | TRBV4-2 | TGTGCCAGCAGCCAGGCGGGACGTGGCTACACCTTC | CASSQAGRGYTF
TRBD1 | - | TRBJ2-3 | TRBV5-1 | TGCGCCAGCAGCGTGGGACAGGGGGCTGTCCCAGATACGCAGTATTTT | CASSVGQGAVPDTQYF
- | - | TRBJ1-2 | TRBV2 | TGTGCCAGCAGTGAATCCCCGGTAGTCTATGGCTACACCTTC | CASSESPVVYGYTF
- | - | TRBJ1-3 | TRBV6-5 | TGTGCCAGTAATACCGGGGGTACGGAAAACACCATATATTTT | CASNTGGTENTIYF
- | - | TRBJ1-4 | TRBV29-1 | TGCAGCGTTTACAGGGCAGGAGAAGAAAAACTGTTTTTT | CSVYRAGEEKLFF
TRBD1 | - | TRBJ1-3 | TRBV25-1 | TGTGCCAGCACTCCAGGGGGCACCATATATTTT | CASTPGGTIYF
- | - | TRBJ1-5 | TRBV5-1 | TGCGCCAGCAGCTTGGACTGGGGGCCGGGCCAGCCCCAGCATTTT | CASSLDWGPGQPQHF
- | - | TRBJ1-6 | TRBV10-2 | TGCGCCAGCAGGGCCGTGAGCTTCGGGAATTCACCCCTCCACTTT | CASRAVSFGNSPLHF
TRBD2 | - | TRBJ2-1 | TRBV18 | TGTGCCAGCTCACCACCGACGTCCCTAGCGGGGGGCCGGGATGAGCAGTTCTTC | CASSPPTSLAGGRDEQFF
- | once | TRBJ2-5 | TRBV6-1 | TGTGCCAGCAGTGAAGCAAGACAAGTCGGGGGGCGCCGGGAGACCCAGTACTTC | CASSEARQVGGRRETQYF
- | - | TRBJ2-7 | TRBV18 | TGTGCCAGCTCACTTATCTCTGGGGCGGGGACCTACGAGCAGTACTTC | CASSLISGAGTYEQYF
- | - | TRBJ2-7 | TRBV7-9 | TGTGCCAGCAGCGGCAGGGGGAGGTACGAGCAGTACTTC | CASSGRGRYEQYF
TRBD2 | - | TRBJ2-1 | TRBV7-3 | TGTGCCAGCAGCTTAGGAGCGGGGGGCACAGGTGAGCAGTTCTTC | CASSLGAGGTGEQFF
- | - | TRBJ2-5 | TRBV27 | TGTGCCAGCAGTTTAGTAGGGGAAGAGACCCAGTACTTC | CASSLVGEETQYF
TRBD1 | - | TRBJ1-2 | TRBV19 | TGTGCCAGTAGTATTGACAGGGGAGGCGACTATGGCTACACCTTC | CASSIDRGGDYGYTF
- | - | TRBJ2-7 | TRBV27 | TGTGCCAGCAGTTTATGGAGCGGGCCCTACGAGCAGTACTTC | CASSLWSGPYEQYF
- | - | TRBJ1-1 | TRBV12-3/TRBV12-4 | TGTGCCAGCAGTTACGGGGTGAACACTGAAGCTTTCTTT | CASSYGVNTEAFF
TRBD1 | few | TRBJ1-1 | TRBV7-8 | TGTGCCAGCAGCTCAGCGGGACAGGCGCTTGGAGCTTTCTTT | CASSSAGQALGAFF
- | once | TRBJ2-3 | TRBV5-4 | TGTGCCAGCAGCGGGCCGGGGCGGGGTGGAGATACGCAGTATTTT | CASSGPGRGGDTQYF
TRBD1 | - | TRBJ2-3 | TRBV12-5 | TGTGCTAGTGGTTTGGTACCGGGACAGGGGACAGATACGCAGTATTTT | CASGLVPGQGTDTQYF
TRBD1 | - | TRBJ2-1 | TRBV19 | TGTGCCAGTAAAAGGACAGGGAATTTCAATGAGCAGTTCTTC | CASKRTGNFNEQFF
- | - | TRBJ1-1 | TRBV5-1 | TGCGCCAGCAGGGTAGGACAAGCAAACACTGAAGCTTTCTTT | CASRVGQANTEAFF
TRBD2 | - | TRBJ2-2 | TRBV11-3 | TGTGCCAGCAGCCAGGTTTTGCGGGGGGGCGTCACCGGGGAGCTGTTTTTT | CASSQVLRGGVTGELFF
- | - | TRBJ2-2 | TRBV9 | TGTGCCAGCAGCGTCGGTCTCTTGAACACCGGGGAGCTGTTTTTT | CASSVGLLNTGELFF